This entry features one T cell receptor (beta chain) sequence. The antigen is not known. Excluded were patients having autoimmune disease history or systemic immunosuppression. The sample belongs to a study of OX40 agonist ivuxolimab in advanced cancers. Overall study context: Hepatocellular carcinoma, melanoma, renal cell or head and neck cancer occurred in dose-escalation patients.

Whole-study results and caveats: Certain nonresponding patients likewise had low normalized T-cell clonal expansion.

CDR3 size: 13 residues. The ends were cut back, 3 bases at V and 14 bases at J, with 14 bases in the middle. Germline CDR1 is SNHLY and CDR2 is FYNNEI. TCRdb's table, derived via immunoSEQ multiplex PCR, lists solely in-frame clones and lacks some. Of about 70,000 clones listed, almost 90% are singletons. The sample in question was CD4+ or CD8+ T cells sorted from blood, obtained in a trial of the OX40 agonist ivuxolimab. This chain links TRBV2 with TRBJ1-6; D is uncertain. The sequence was obtained from an adult with an advanced solid tumor such as melanoma, head and neck, liver or kidney cancer. CDR3 in amino acids: CASSENRGEALHF. The CDR3 region has the DNA TGTGCCAGCAGTGAGAACCGGGGAGAGGCCCTCCACTTT.